This T cell receptor beta chain was identified during a study of prognosis after radiotherapy for stage I lung cancer. Study at large: 13 men and over five women, aged about 50 to 84 and with a median age of around 79 years, made up the patients. Among the patients, four developed distant metastases after radiotherapy at a median of around seven months, and approximately 16 showed no significant progression.

CDR1 and CDR2 (germline): SGHNT, YYREEE (reference sequence). The CDR3 spans 13 residues. V lost 6 bases and J 3 bases, leaving 10 bases between the germline ends. With two-round multiplex PCR, TCR beta CDR3 sequences were amplified from genomic DNA. The first PCR round targeted every TRBV and TRBJ gene with specific primers. Via MiXCR, TCRdb re-called the multiplex PCR reads, giving one row per CDR3 protein. Of 11,000 to 15,000 distinct CDR3 sequences in the sample, 37% are singletons; the top ten hold around two fifths. Whole-study results and caveats: Shannon entropy after stereotactic body radiation therapy was lower in patients who developed distant metastases.

Concerning this clonotype itself: Antigen unknown. As the CDR3 is not closed by the conserved phenylalanine or tryptophan, this likely results from a read error.

The sequencing here drew on PBMCs, taken before or after stereotactic body radiation therapy (not recorded which). The sequence was collected from a donor over 45 with non-small cell lung cancer. The rearrangement uses TRBV5-4 and TRBJ2-1; D may be TRBD1 or TRBD2 (6 bases each). CDR3 in amino acids: CASTGANYNEQFY. CDR3 DNA sequence: TGTGCCAGCACGGGGGCCAACTACAATGAGCAGTTCTAC.